The rows below give T cell receptor beta chains drawn from one sample of a study of cytomegalovirus exposure and HLA in healthy donors. The assay was immunoSEQ multiplex PCR, and TCRdb's table has in-frame clones only and misses some. Of 110,000 or so clones listed, around three quarters were seen once; the top ten hold about 2%. Sample: PBMCs. The receptors shown here come from a human donor in good health. Both conserved end residues are part of each CDR3. The order of the fields is clone size, J gene, V gene, CDR3 protein. Size values are once, few and many counts, or a class for expanded clones, and some rows have none.

>NA|TRBJ2-1|TRBV6-5
CASSQQAGLRNEQFF
>NA|TRBJ2-2|TRBV6-1
CASSERKTSGNTGELFF
>few|TRBJ1-1|TRBV4-1
CASSQGPGQSNTEAFF
>few|TRBJ1-4|TRBV7-2
CASTSQGYNEKLFF
>NA|TRBJ1-2|TRBV28
CASSTQTGDYGYTF
>NA|TRBJ1-4|TRBV5-1
CASSPTTGGSSEKLFF
>few|TRBJ1-1|TRBV25-1
CASSEGRAGTEAFF
>NA|TRBJ1-1|TRBV30
CAWRGSKNTEAFF
>NA|TRBJ1-6|TRBV28
CASSLVAGTYNSPLHF
>NA|TRBJ2-5|TRBV7-2
CASSLEFSQETQYF
>NA|TRBJ1-1|TRBV11-2
CASRTGGTSWTEAFF
>few|TRBJ2-4|TRBV2
CASRDALRTGKNIQYF
>once|TRBJ1-4|TRBV5-6
CASSLAGEKLFF
>NA|TRBJ2-7|TRBV4-2
CASSQELRRTSGGYEQYF
>few|TRBJ1-1|TRBV30
CAWRRALNTEAFF
>NA|TRBJ2-7|TRBV27
CASSPRDRDYEQYF
>NA|TRBJ2-5|TRBV30
CAWTEQETQYF
>NA|TRBJ2-5|TRBV6-5
CASSDRGGTSQYF
>once|TRBJ2-1|TRBV4-1
CASSQTSGGYNEQFF
>NA|TRBJ1-2|TRBV6-4
CASTPAGSGGWGYGYTF
>few|TRBJ2-2|TRBV29-1
CSVEEGGGATGELFF
>NA|TRBJ1-1|TRBV14
CASSQEIGGGKDTEAFF
>NA|TRBJ1-5|TRBV9
CASGPVNQPQHF
>NA|TRBJ2-3|TRBV10-3
CAISEGGGPLTDTQYF
>NA|TRBJ2-1|TRBV15
CATSTRLAGGNNEQFF
>NA|TRBJ1-3|TRBV9
CASSVASGLSSGNTIYF
>NA|TRBJ1-4|TRBV5-6
CASSFSTGYNEKLFF
>NA|TRBJ1-1|TRBV10-3
CAISEGGAENTEAFF
>NA|TRBJ2-3|TRBV29-1
CSVEDPKTSGGATDTQYF
>NA|TRBJ2-1|TRBV9
CASSVGSRDRGSEQFF
>few|TRBJ1-4|TRBV6-5
CASSYLTRGEKLFF
>NA|TRBJ2-1|TRBV7-9
CASSIDGHSAGEQFF
>NA|TRBJ1-5|TRBV7-9
CASSPDRGNQPQHF
>NA|TRBJ2-7|TRBV10-3
CAISEPTPQGRYEQYF
>NA|TRBJ1-2|TRBV7-2
CASSLAQGLGYTF
>NA|TRBJ2-3|TRBV30
CAWSIRLTDTQYF
>once|TRBJ1-2|TRBV19
CASTEDRSNYGYTF
>once|TRBJ2-1|TRBV4-1
CASSQSLGLAHHNEQFF
>NA|TRBJ2-1|TRBV6-4
CASSDSIIREQFF
>few|TRBJ2-7|TRBV11-3
CASSTLGDEQYF
>NA|TRBJ2-7|TRBV28
CASSTHLYEQYF
>NA|TRBJ1-1|TRBV6-5
CASSYEGWRSTEAFF
>once|TRBJ1-6|TRBV6-6
CASSPTISGGSPLHF
>NA|TRBJ1-3|TRBV5-1
CASSLLLDSGNTIYF
>NA|TRBJ1-5|TRBV12-5
CASGFPDRGTGNQPQHF
>NA|TRBJ2-7|TRBV7-8
CASSPQGGLPYEQYF
>NA|TRBJ2-1|TRBV19
CASSIADAIDYEQFF
>NA|TRBJ1-5|TRBV7-2
CASSLGQTENQPQHF
>NA|TRBJ2-1|TRBV7-2
CASSLVGGSGSYNEQFF